These 25 T cell receptor beta chains originate from one sample sequenced in a study of OX40 agonist ivuxolimab in advanced cancers. The assay was immunoSEQ multiplex PCR, and TCRdb's table has in-frame clones only and misses some. The table includes about 38,000 clones, around four fifths detected once. The starting material was CD4+ or CD8+ T cells sorted from blood, obtained in a trial of the OX40 agonist ivuxolimab. The source is an adult with an advanced solid tumor such as melanoma, head and neck, liver or kidney cancer.

The rearrangement links TRBV7-2 to TRBJ1-2; TRBD1 matches at 10 bases. V gave up 3 bases and J gave up 6 bases; unmatched junction bases: 4. The V gene's germline CDR1 is SGHTA and CDR2 FQGNSA. This CDR3 has 14 residues. CDR3 in DNA: TGTGCCAGCAGCTTTAGACAGGGGGCTGATGGCTACACCTTC. Protein sequence: CASSFRQGADGYTF. Drawing the rest from reference TRBV7-2 and TRBJ1-2, the complete variable domain is GAGVSQSPSNKVTEKGKDVELRCDPISGHTALYWYRQSLGQGLEFLIYFQGNSAPDKSGLPSDRFSAERTGGSVSTLTIQRTQQEDSAVYLCASSFRQGADGYTFGSGTRLTVV.

The rearrangement uses TRBV2 and TRBJ1-6; no firm D call. CDR1 and CDR2 from the germline V gene are SNHLY and FYNNEI. The CDR3 has 16 amino acids. V dropped 6 bases and J dropped 1 base, with 13 bases sitting between them. This chain's CDR3 is CASRDRMGSYNSPLHF. The CDR3 region has the DNA TGTGCCAGCAGAGACCGCATGGGGTCCTATAATTCACCCCTCCACTTT.

The chain joins TRBV30 to TRBJ1-2, with 10 bases lining up with TRBD1. J gave up 4 bases and V 1 base, and 6 bases lay outside the gene matches. Germline loops: CDR1 GTSNPN, CDR2 SVGIG (reference sequence). There are 15 residues in the CDR3. CDR3 nucleotides: TGTGCCTGGAGTGGCCGGGACAGGGGTGGCTATGGCTACACCTTC. Translated: CAWSGRDRGGYGYTF.

The chain links TRBV10-1 to TRBJ2-1; possibly TRBD1 for D (6 bases). Germline CDR1 WNHNN, CDR2 SYGVQD (reference sequence). The CDR3 loop spans 14 amino acids. Trimming removed 8 bases at V and 4 bases at J, with 15 bases between. The CDR3 loop is CASEGQGRYNEQFF. The CDR3 nucleotides read TGCGCCAGCGAGGGGCAGGGGCGTTACAATGAGCAGTTCTTC.

This chain links TRBV6-1 with TRBJ2-5; possible D gene TRBD1, 5 bases. The CDR3 is made up of 14 amino acids. The germline V and J ends were trimmed by 6 bases and 5 bases, with 16 bases remaining between them. Germline V gives CDR1 MNHNS, CDR2 SASEGT. CDR3 loop: CASRSRVNVETQYF. The CDR3 coding sequence is TGTGCCAGCAGGTCCAGGGTGAACGTGGAGACCCAGTACTTC.

The J gene is TRBJ2-2, the V gene TRBV9, with D maybe TRBD2 (5 bases). The germline V and J ends were trimmed by 3 bases and 0 bases, with 12 bases remaining between them. Per germline, CDR1 SGDLS and CDR2 YYNGEE. This CDR3 contains 16 residues. Here the CDR3 DNA reads TGTGCCAGCAGCGGAAAAGCGGACTCGAACACCGGGGAGCTGTTTTTT. Protein sequence: CASSGKADSNTGELFF.

V is TRBV19 and J is TRBJ2-2; 8 nucleotides align to TRBD1. CDR3 length equals 15 residues. Germline loops: CDR1 LNHDA, CDR2 SQIVND (reference sequence). The V gene end was trimmed by 3 bases and the J gene end by 5 bases; junction bases not matched to a gene: 5. The chain's CDR3 is CASSIDRGGTGELFF. The CDR3 region has the DNA TGTGCCAGTAGTATCGACAGGGGTGGGACCGGGGAGCTGTTTTTT. Full variable domain (rest looked up from reference TRBV19 and TRBJ2-2): DGGITQSPKYLFRKEGQNVTLSCEQNLNHDAMYWYRQDPGQGLRLIYYSQIVNDFQKGDIAEGYSVSREKKESFPLTVTSAQKNPTAFYLCASSIDRGGTGELFFGEGSRLTVL.

This clone was observed a single time. The J gene is TRBJ1-5, the V gene TRBV18; 7 nucleotides agree with TRBD1. V lost 4 bases and J lost 6; bases outside the gene matches: 15. This CDR3 has 17 residues. Germline V gene sequence: CDR1 KGHSH, CDR2 LQKENI. In nucleotides, the CDR3 is TGTGCCAGCTCACTTCAGGGAGGGGGCAGCAAGCGTCAGCCCCAGCATTTT. It is translated as CASSLQGGGSKRQPQHF.

The CDR3 sequence: CASSPGQSDEQFF. The CDR3 DNA follows: TGTGCCAGTAGTCCGGGACAGTCCGATGAGCAGTTCTTC. V and J are TRBV19 and TRBJ2-1; 7 nucleotides match TRBD1. Per the germline V gene, CDR1 is LNHDA and CDR2 is SQIVND (reference sequence). This CDR3 is 13 amino acids long. V lost 5 bases and J lost 8; bases outside the gene matches: 6.

Concerning this clone: Its ends do not fully match the called genes, so a read error is possible. The chain employs TRBV6-1 and TRBJ2-7; 11 bases line up with TRBD1. This CDR3 is 18 amino acids long. In germline, CDR1 is MNHNS, CDR2 SASEGT. The CDR3 loop reads CASSQAGTGGRESYEQYF. CDR3 coding DNA: TGTGCCAGCAGTCAAGCCGGGACAGGGGGAAGGGAATCCTACGAGCAGTACTTC.

The V call is TRBV9, the J call TRBJ1-1; no clear D. The CDR3 contains 15 residues. Germline CDR1 and CDR2: SGDLS and YYNGEE. V lost 0 bases and J 0 bases, leaving 9 bases between the germline ends. The CDR3 is CASSVGGIMNTEAFF. CDR3 nucleotides: TGTGCCAGCAGCGTAGGCGGGATCATGAACACTGAAGCTTTCTTT.

This clone came up a few times. The rearrangement uses TRBV2 and TRBJ2-7, with unresolved D. Germline CDR1 is SNHLY and CDR2 is FYNNEI. Trimming removed 4 bases at V and 2 bases at J, with 15 bases between. The CDR3 totals 15 residues. CDR3 in DNA: TGTGCCAGCAGTGCTGGGTCCGGCCCTGCCTACGAGCAGTACTTC. Its protein product is CASSAGSGPAYEQYF.

The V gene is TRBV4-2, the J gene TRBJ2-5; D uncertain. Germline V gene sequence: CDR1 LGHNA, CDR2 YNFKEQ. V lost 0 bases and J lost 7, with 9 bases in between. There are 13 residues in the CDR3. CDR3 residues: CASSQDMDGTQYF. The CDR3 coding sequence is TGTGCCAGCAGCCAAGATATGGACGGGACCCAGTACTTC.

This clone was observed a few times. The chain joins TRBV28 to TRBJ1-1; TRBD1 might be the D (5 bases). CDR3 size: 11 residues. V was shortened by 7 bases and J by 11 bases, with 14 bases between the two germline ends. Germline V gene lookup returns CDR1 MDHEN and CDR2 SYDVKM. CDR3 residues: CASMRGPRAFF. The CDR3 DNA follows: TGTGCCAGCATGAGGGGCCCGCGGGCTTTCTTT.

The V call is TRBV11-2, the J call TRBJ2-3, with 7 positions matching TRBD1. Germline V gene sequence: CDR1 SGHAT, CDR2 FQNNGV. V lost 5 bases and J lost 4; bases outside the gene matches: 6. The CDR3 loop spans 14 amino acids. CDR3 DNA sequence: TGTGCCAGCAGCCTAGGACAGGCGGCAGATACGCAGTATTTT. Translated, it gives CASSLGQAADTQYF. The complete variable domain, with remaining parts taken from reference TRBV11-2 and TRBJ2-3, reads EAGVAQSPRYKIIEKRQSVAFWCNPISGHATLYWYQQILGQGPKLLIQFQNNGVVDDSQLPKDRFSAERLKGVDSTLKIQPAKLEDSAVYLCASSLGQAADTQYFGPGTRLTVL.

Regarding this clone: Germline is not matched at one junction end, which may reflect a read error. This chain links TRBV30 with TRBJ1-5, with D possibly being TRBD1 (5 bases). CDR1 GTSNPN and CDR2 SVGIG come from the germline V gene (reference sequence). The CDR3 length is 13 residues. This CDR3 reads CARSLDNNQPQHF. The CDR3 nucleotides are TGTGCCCGGAGTTTGGACAACAATCAGCCCCAGCATTTT.

This clone was seen more than once but under ten times. The J gene is TRBJ2-5, the V gene TRBV2; a weak D match, TRBD1 (6 bases). The V end lost 6 bases, the J end lost 4 bases, and 9 bases lay between the germline ends. CDR3 length equals 12 residues. Germline-derived CDR1 and CDR2 are SNHLY and FYNNEI. CDR3 in amino acids: CASSADRETQYF. The CDR3 DNA reads TGTGCCAGCAGCGCGGACAGAGAGACCCAGTACTTC.

Notes on this clone: One end of the junction varies from germline; a read error may be responsible. The genes are TRBV6-1 and TRBJ1-6, with a possible D match to TRBD1 (6 bases). Germline loops: CDR1 MNHNS, CDR2 SASEGT. This CDR3 has 17 residues. CDR3: CASSEGGTSSFNSPLHF. The DNA for the CDR3 is TGTGCCAGCAGTGAAGGGGGGACATCCTCCTTTAATTCACCCCTCCACTTT.

The chain employs TRBV6-5 and TRBJ1-2, with D maybe TRBD1 (6 bases). The V gene lost 6 bases and the J gene lost 2 bases, with 10 bases spanning the gap. The CDR3 has 13 amino acids. CDR1 is MNHEY and CDR2 is SVGAGI in the germline V gene. CDR3: CASSLDRNYGYTF. DNA of the CDR3: TGTGCCAGCAGCTTGGACAGAAACTATGGCTACACCTTC.

The V call is TRBV10-1, the J call TRBJ2-1; 8 bases match TRBD2. The ends lost 5 bases at V and 12 bases at J; junction bases unmatched: 15. There are 15 residues in the CDR3. Germline V gene data show CDR1 as WNHNN and CDR2 as SYGVQD (reference sequence). CDR3 sequence reads: CASSPGVAGSPPQFF. CDR3 bases: TGCGCCAGCAGTCCCGGGGTAGCGGGAAGTCCCCCGCAGTTCTTC.

The rearrangement uses TRBV6-1 and TRBJ2-7, with TRBD2 matching 11 bases. Germline loops: CDR1 MNHNS, CDR2 SASEGT. V dropped 1 base and J dropped 0; count of bases not matched to a gene: 5. The CDR3 runs 17 residues. The CDR3 is CASSEVSSGGISYEQYF. The CDR3 DNA is TGTGCCAGCAGTGAAGTGTCTAGCGGGGGGATCTCCTACGAGCAGTACTTC.

The CDR3: CASSQGLAGDNEQFF. The CDR3 nucleotides read TGTGCCAGCAGCCAAGGACTAGCGGGAGACAATGAGCAGTTCTTC. The chain combines TRBV11-2 with TRBJ2-1, with 13 positions matching TRBD2. The J segment lost 5 bases and the V segment lost 5 bases, leaving 3 bases of the junction unmatched. This CDR3 region has 15 residues. Germline lookup yields CDR1 SGHAT and CDR2 FQNNGV. The variable domain in full, with the rest retrieved from reference TRBV11-2 and TRBJ2-1, is EAGVAQSPRYKIIEKRQSVAFWCNPISGHATLYWYQQILGQGPKLLIQFQNNGVVDDSQLPKDRFSAERLKGVDSTLKIQPAKLEDSAVYLCASSQGLAGDNEQFFGPGTRLTVL.

This clone was detected only once. The chain carries TRBV21-1 and TRBJ1-3. TRBV21-1 is a listed pseudogene. The CDR3 consists of 16 residues. CDR3 in amino acids: CASHLKDVPSGNTIYF. In DNA form, the CDR3 reads TGTGCCAGCCACTTGAAGGACGTTCCCTCTGGAAACACCATATATTTT.

This clone was observed once. The V call is TRBV11-3, the J call TRBJ2-5; TRBD1 agrees at 7 bases. The germline gives CDR1 SGHNT, CDR2 YENEEA. Trimming cost V 3 bases and J 4 bases; bases outside gene matches: 11. This CDR3 is built from 16 residues. The CDR3 nucleotides read TGTGCCAGCAGCTTTCGAGGGGGCAACTCGCGAGAGACCCAGTACTTC. Its protein product is CASSFRGGNSRETQYF.

This clone was counted once. The chain employs TRBV21-1 and TRBJ1-3; the table gives TRBD1 as D, unverified against the DNA. TRBV21-1 is assigned pseudogene status. CDR3 length: 14 amino acids. The CDR3 DNA reads TGTGCCAGCAGATCAGGTGATCTGGGAAACACCATATATTTT. It yields the protein CASRSGDLGNTIYF.